Listed below are T cell receptor beta chains from one sample, sequenced in a study of cytomegalovirus exposure and HLA in healthy donors. TCRdb's table, derived via immunoSEQ multiplex PCR, lists solely in-frame clones and lacks some. Here the sample spans 170,000 or so clones, over 70% being singletons. Material: PBMCs. Receptor source: a woman aged 45-65 years in good health and CMV-seropositive. Both conserved end residues are part of each CDR3. D genes are given only for firm matches. The size field is filled for only some rows; it gives once, few, many or a size class.

J gene	D gene	V gene	clone size	CDR3 protein	CDR3 DNA
TRBJ2-5	.	TRBV5-1	.	CASSLGPETQYF	TGCGCCAGCAGCTTGGGGCCGGAGACCCAGTACTTC
TRBJ1-1	.	TRBV7-9	.	CASSLTGDRTEAFF	TGTGCCAGCAGCCTGACGGGGGACCGCACTGAAGCTTTCTTT
TRBJ1-1	TRBD1	TRBV9	.	CASSPTGGQANTEAFF	TGTGCCAGCAGCCCCACAGGGGGCCAGGCGAACACTGAAGCTTTCTTT
TRBJ2-3	TRBD2	TRBV9	.	CASSVEWGLAGGTDTQYF	TGTGCCAGCAGCGTAGAGTGGGGACTAGCGGGAGGTACAGATACGCAGTATTTT
TRBJ2-3	.	TRBV9	.	CASSLSSTDTQYF	TGTGCCAGCAGTCTTAGTAGCACAGATACGCAGTATTTT
TRBJ1-1	TRBD1	TRBV6-5	.	CASSYQTGENTEAFF	TGTGCCAGCAGTTACCAGACAGGGGAGAACACTGAAGCTTTCTTT
TRBJ2-7	TRBD1	TRBV27	few	CASSLTGGYEQYF	TGTGCCAGCAGTCTGACAGGGGGGTACGAGCAGTACTTC
TRBJ1-2	.	TRBV4-1	.	CASSPVTGPNYGYTF	TGCGCCAGCAGCCCAGTCACAGGGCCTAACTATGGCTACACCTTC
TRBJ1-1	TRBD1	TRBV5-1	few	CASSLGQGTNTEAFF	TGCGCCAGCAGCTTGGGACAGGGGACAAACACTGAAGCTTTCTTT
TRBJ1-3	TRBD1	TRBV28	.	CASSLTQGAGNTIYF	TGTGCCAGCAGTTTAACGCAGGGGGCTGGAAACACCATATATTTT
TRBJ1-1	.	TRBV6-5	.	CASSEVLAGVEAFF	TGTGCCAGCAGTGAAGTGTTGGCAGGGGTTGAAGCTTTCTTT
TRBJ1-5	.	TRBV29-1	few	CSVGEVNQPQHF	TGCAGCGTTGGGGAGGTCAATCAGCCCCAGCATTTT
TRBJ2-1	TRBD2	TRBV5-1	once	CASSLAGEAGGPGNEQFF	TGCGCCAGCAGCTTGGCGGGAGAAGCGGGGGGGCCAGGGAATGAGCAGTTCTTC
TRBJ2-3	TRBD1	TRBV4-3	.	CASSQDVVGQGAADTQYF	TGCGCCAGCAGCCAAGACGTGGTGGGACAGGGGGCGGCAGATACGCAGTATTTT
TRBJ1-2	TRBD1	TRBV2	.	CASSEKTGQNYGYTF	TGTGCCAGCAGTGAAAAGACGGGACAGAACTATGGCTACACCTTC
TRBJ2-7	TRBD2	TRBV5-3	.	CARSLWGGSYEQYF	TGTGCCAGAAGCTTGTGGGGAGGGAGTTACGAGCAGTACTTC
TRBJ1-5	TRBD1	TRBV19	.	CASSIDHRGPYSNQPQHF	TGTGCCAGTAGTATAGATCACAGGGGACCATATAGCAATCAGCCCCAGCATTTT
TRBJ1-1	TRBD1	TRBV27	.	CASNDRGQNTEAFF	TGTGCCAGCAACGACAGGGGCCAGAACACTGAAGCTTTCTTT
TRBJ1-2	TRBD1	TRBV7-8	.	CASSFESWDRAYGYTF	TGTGCCAGCAGCTTCGAGTCCTGGGACAGGGCTTATGGCTACACCTTC
TRBJ1-2	TRBD1	TRBV6-1	.	CAGARTGDYGYTF	TGTGCCGGAGCTCGGACAGGGGACTATGGCTACACCTTC
TRBJ2-5	TRBD2	TRBV18	.	CASSPQGGEETQYF	TGTGCCAGCTCACCGCAGGGAGGGGAGGAGACCCAGTACTTC
TRBJ1-3	.	TRBV11-1	.	CASSLREIGNTIYF	TGTGCCAGCAGCTTAAGAGAAATCGGAAACACCATATATTTT
TRBJ2-5	TRBD1	TRBV9	.	CASSIRTGEEETQYF	TGTGCCAGCAGCATTAGGACAGGGGAAGAGGAGACCCAGTACTTC
TRBJ2-5	TRBD1	TRBV5-4	.	CASSVGQMYQETQYF	TGTGCCAGCAGCGTGGGACAGATGTACCAAGAGACCCAGTACTTC
TRBJ2-7	TRBD2	TRBV4-3	few	CASSQDWRGSGVDEQYF	TGCGCCAGCAGCCAAGACTGGAGGGGAAGCGGGGTGGACGAGCAGTACTTC
TRBJ1-2	.	TRBV28	.	CASSLASGANYGYTF	TGTGCCAGCAGTTTGGCATCGGGGGCTAACTATGGCTACACCTTC
TRBJ2-7	.	TRBV7-7	once	CASSLAPAGADEQYF	TGTGCTAGCAGCTTAGCCCCGGCAGGGGCCGACGAGCAGTACTTC
TRBJ2-1	.	TRBV2	.	CASSEAAVGYNEQFF	TGTGCCAGCAGTGAAGCGGCGGTGGGTTACAATGAGCAGTTCTTC
TRBJ1-5	.	TRBV19	.	CASSIGQLSNQPQHF	TGTGCCAGTAGTATAGGACAGCTTAGCAATCAGCCCCAGCATTTT
TRBJ2-1	.	TRBV19	.	CASRPLGPGNNEQFF	TGTGCCAGTAGGCCCCTAGGCCCCGGGAACAATGAGCAGTTCTTC
TRBJ2-5	TRBD2	TRBV10-2	.	CASSVGGAGQETQYF	TGCGCCAGCAGTGTCGGGGGGGCGGGTCAAGAGACCCAGTACTTC
TRBJ2-7	.	TRBV7-9	few	CASSLASAPPRNEQYF	TGTGCCAGCAGCTTAGCCTCCGCACCTCCTAGGAACGAGCAGTACTTC
TRBJ2-7	TRBD2	TRBV5-6	.	CASSRYGSGALISYEQYF	TGTGCCAGCAGCCGTTACGGTAGCGGGGCCTTAATCTCCTACGAGCAGTACTTC
TRBJ2-5	TRBD2	TRBV30	.	CAWSTRGLGEETQYF	TGTGCCTGGAGTACACGGGGACTAGGGGAGGAGACCCAGTACTTC
TRBJ1-1	.	TRBV19	few	CASRTQGVGTEAFF	TGTGCCAGTAGAACACAGGGAGTTGGCACTGAAGCTTTCTTT
TRBJ1-4	TRBD1	TRBV5-1	.	CASSLGTGNEKLFF	TGCGCCAGCAGCTTGGGGACAGGGAACGAAAAACTGTTTTTT
TRBJ1-4	.	TRBV14	.	CASRFQGRIQCREKLFF	TGTGCCAGTCGATTTCAGGGTAGAATTCAGTGTCGTGAAAAACTGTTTTTT
TRBJ2-3	TRBD2	TRBV7-2	few	CASSTGTSRDTQYF	TGTGCCAGCAGCACTGGGACTAGCAGAGATACGCAGTATTTT
TRBJ2-5	TRBD2	TRBV11-3	.	CASSPLGKGRGETQYF	TGTGCCAGCAGCCCGCTTGGGAAGGGGAGGGGAGAGACCCAGTACTTC
TRBJ2-1	.	TRBV7-2	.	CASSPGGSLQYNEQFF	TGTGCCAGCAGCCCGGGGGGCTCCCTACAATACAATGAGCAGTTCTTC
TRBJ2-1	TRBD2	TRBV7-2	few	CASSLLTAGGSEQFF	TGTGCCAGCAGCTTATTGACCGCGGGGGGTTCTGAGCAGTTCTTC
TRBJ2-1	TRBD2	TRBV4-3	.	CASSQSGPWTSGVYNEQFF	TGCGCCAGCAGCCAATCGGGTCCTTGGACTAGCGGGGTTTACAATGAGCAGTTCTTC
TRBJ2-2	.	TRBV9	.	CASSLGLYTGELFF	TGTGCCAGCAGCTTGGGACTTTACACCGGGGAGCTGTTTTTT
TRBJ1-5	.	TRBV7-9	few	CASSPSGGGNQPQHF	TGTGCCAGCAGCCCGTCTGGAGGGGGCAATCAGCCCCAGCATTTT
TRBJ1-5	.	TRBV7-2	.	CASSLTVNQPQHF	TGTGCCAGCAGCTTAACGGTGAATCAGCCCCAGCATTTT